This T cell receptor beta chain was sequenced for a study of shared clonotypes between healthy human individuals. Study details: Donor ages ranged 18 to 49 years: a couple of women, a few men. For every donor, three CD4 naive, three CD4 memory, two CD8 naive and one CD8 memory plates were used.

Sequenced by immunoSEQ multiplex PCR; TCRdb stores in-frame clones only, minus some. Of around 2,000,000 clones listed, 85% to 95% are singletons. The CDR3 covers 17 residues. Germline CDR1 MGHRA, CDR2 YSYEKL. V lost 1 base, J lost 4 bases, and 6 bases stayed unmatched. The source material was naive CD4+ T cells sorted from blood. Subset: CD45RA+ positively selected. The chain links TRBV4-1 to TRBJ2-1; 11 nucleotides agree with TRBD2. The sequence was collected from a man aged 18 to 30 in good health. CDR3 region: CASSQAERTSGYNEQFF. CDR3 bases: TGCGCCAGCAGCCAAGCCGAACGGACTAGCGGGTACAATGAGCAGTTCTTC.